Here is one T cell receptor beta chain with its context. Antigen specificity is unknown. Assay: immunoSEQ multiplex PCR; the TCRdb copy retains only in-frame clones and omits some. The data hold approximately 50,000 clones, with approximately 86% observed a single time. The data belong to a study of OX40 agonist ivuxolimab in advanced cancers. At the level of the study: Dose-escalation patients had hepatocellular carcinoma, melanoma, renal cell or head and neck cancer. The group had a mean age of 60 years, ranged from about 20 to 80, and was less than 85% male. Study observations and caveats: Dosing at 0.1 to 3.0 mg/kg was accompanied by clonal expansion of CD4+ and CD8+ blood T cells by week 6. Researchers did not establish what antigens the expanded peripheral T cells target.

The V end lost 0 bases, the J end lost 7 bases, and 14 bases lay between the germline ends. CDR1 is SGHNT, CDR2 YYREEE, per germline (reference sequence). CDR3 size: 15 residues. The V gene is TRBV5-4, the J gene TRBJ2-1; D is tentatively TRBD1 or TRBD2 (6 bases each). This TCR was sampled from an adult with an advanced solid tumor such as melanoma, head and neck, liver or kidney cancer. The sample consisted of CD4+ or CD8+ T cells sorted from blood, taken in a trial of the OX40 agonist ivuxolimab. CDR3 sequence reads: CASSLVSGARNEQFF. In DNA form, the CDR3 reads TGTGCCAGCAGCTTGGTATCGGGGGCGAGGAATGAGCAGTTCTTC.